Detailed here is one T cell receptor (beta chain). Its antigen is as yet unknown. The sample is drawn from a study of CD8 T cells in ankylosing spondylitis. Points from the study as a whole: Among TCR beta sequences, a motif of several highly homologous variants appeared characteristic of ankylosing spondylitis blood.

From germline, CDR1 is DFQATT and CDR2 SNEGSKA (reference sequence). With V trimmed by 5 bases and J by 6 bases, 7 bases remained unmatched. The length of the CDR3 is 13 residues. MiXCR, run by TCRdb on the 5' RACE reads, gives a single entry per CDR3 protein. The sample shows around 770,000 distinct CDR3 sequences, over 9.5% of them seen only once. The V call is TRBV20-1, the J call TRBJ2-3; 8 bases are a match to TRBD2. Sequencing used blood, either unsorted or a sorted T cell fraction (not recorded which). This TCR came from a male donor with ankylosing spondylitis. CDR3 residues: CSAPGLAGDTQYF. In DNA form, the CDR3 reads TGCAGTGCTCCTGGACTAGCCGGGGATACGCAGTATTTT.